The clone carrying this T cell receptor beta chain has only one observation. Its antigen is undetermined. The table came from immunoSEQ multiplex PCR; TCRdb's copy has only in-frame clones and leaves some out. The sample consists of tens of thousands of clones, roughly 90% of them appearing once. Patients had blood sampled at baseline and again on cycle 4 day 1 and cycle 7 day 1. This record belongs to a study of OX40 agonist ivuxolimab in advanced cancers. General study points: Doses of 0.1 to 3.0 mg/kg were accompanied by clonal expansion of CD4+ and CD8+ blood T cells by week 6. Expanded clones were, on average, more numerous among CD8+ T cells than CD4+.

The J segment lost 3 bases and the V segment lost 2 bases, leaving 10 bases of the junction unmatched. The germline V gene has CDR1 MNHEY and CDR2 SMNVEV (reference sequence). There are 16 residues in the CDR3. Sequencing was performed on CD4+ or CD8+ T cells sorted from blood, taken in a trial of the OX40 agonist ivuxolimab. The source of this sequence is an adult with an advanced solid tumor such as melanoma, head and neck, liver or kidney cancer. This chain uses TRBV27 with TRBJ2-7; 7 bases match TRBD1. CDR3: CASSLRAQGTIYEQYF. The CDR3 DNA reads TGTGCCAGCAGTTTACGGGCACAGGGGACGATCTACGAGCAGTACTTC.